Listed below are T cell receptor beta chains from one sample, sequenced in a study of OX40 agonist ivuxolimab in advanced cancers. The protocol was immunoSEQ multiplex PCR, while the TCRdb copy is restricted to in-frame clones and leaves out a portion. The sample holds tens of thousands of clones, about nine tenths seen once. The sequencing here drew on CD4+ or CD8+ T cells sorted from blood, taken in a trial of the OX40 agonist ivuxolimab. The receptors derive from an adult with an advanced solid tumor such as melanoma, head and neck, liver or kidney cancer. Each CDR3 is given with its conserved first and last residue. A D gene is named only where the DNA matches it firmly. Size tells how often a clone was seen (once, few, many) or the class of an expanded clone, and some rows leave it out.

clone_size,d_call,cdr3_length,v_call,j_call,cdr3_aa,cdr3_nt
.,TRBD2,19,TRBV14,TRBJ2-1,CASSERLAGGPFIHNEQFF,TGTGCCAGCAGCGAACGACTAGCGGGAGGGCCTTTTATCCACAATGAGCAGTTCTTC
.,TRBD1,15,TRBV6-5,TRBJ2-7,CASSRPTGRRYEQYF,TGTGCCAGCAGCCGCCCGACAGGGCGAAGGTACGAGCAGTACTTC
few,.,13,TRBV4-3,TRBJ2-7,CASSQERRYEQYF,TGCGCCAGCAGCCAAGAGAGGCGCTACGAGCAGTACTTC
.,TRBD2,16,TRBV2,TRBJ2-3,CASSVVLAGLTDTQYF,TGTGCCAGCAGTGTCGTATTAGCGGGTCTTACAGATACGCAGTATTTT
.,TRBD1,14,TRBV18,TRBJ1-1,CASSPGQMNTEAFF,TGTGCCAGCTCACCGGGACAGATGAACACTGAAGCTTTCTTT
.,TRBD1,14,TRBV6-6,TRBJ2-7,CASSWDRGDYEQYF,TGTGCCAGCAGTTGGGACAGGGGAGACTACGAGCAGTACTTC
.,.,14,TRBV6-5,TRBJ2-3,CASSPFDGTDTQYF,TGTGCCAGCAGTCCCTTCGATGGCACAGATACGCAGTATTTT
.,.,15,TRBV19,TRBJ2-6,CASSHRDPGANVLTF,TGTGCCAGTAGTCACAGGGATCCTGGGGCCAACGTCCTGACTTTC
.,.,16,TRBV21-1,TRBJ1-1,CASSKTRVRVDTEAFF,TGTGCCAGCAGCAAAACGCGGGTTCGGGTTGACACTGAAGCTTTCTTT
.,.,14,TRBV9,TRBJ2-1,CASSLETSYNEQFF,TGTGCCAGCAGCTTGGAAACCTCCTACAATGAGCAGTTCTTC
.,.,13,TRBV11-3,TRBJ1-1,CASSLYLNTEAFF,TGTGCCAGCAGCCTCTATCTGAACACTGAAGCTTTCTTT
.,.,12,TRBV11-1,TRBJ2-1,CASSPSSGVQFF,TGTGCCAGCAGCCCATCCTCGGGGGTACAGTTCTTC
.,.,11,TRBV30,TRBJ1-1,CAWLRGSEAFF,TGTGCCTGGCTCAGGGGCTCTGAAGCTTTCTTT
few,.,13,TRBV25-1,TRBJ2-2,CASRGMNTGELFF,TGTGCCAGCAGGGGGATGAACACCGGGGAGCTGTTTTTT
once,.,13,TRBV7-8,TRBJ1-1,CASSLEKGTEAFF,TGTGCCAGCAGCTTAGAAAAAGGCACTGAAGCTTTCTTT
.,.,15,TRBV19,TRBJ1-1,CASTWGEELLTEAFF,TGTGCCAGTACGTGGGGGGAGGAATTGCTCACTGAAGCTTTCTTT
.,.,17,TRBV27,TRBJ2-6,CASSFRGTSSGANVLTF,TGTGCCAGCAGTTTCCGGGGAACTAGCTCTGGGGCCAACGTCCTGACTTTC
.,TRBD1,20,TRBV9,TRBJ1-1,CASSPTQTGQGAREYTEAFF,TGTGCCAGCAGCCCGACCCAGACCGGACAGGGGGCAAGGGAGTACACTGAAGCTTTCTTT
.,TRBD2,17,TRBV28,TRBJ2-7,CASRSRLAGTPSYEQYF,TGTGCCAGCAGATCCCGACTAGCGGGAACCCCCAGCTACGAGCAGTACTTC
.,TRBD1,18,TRBV27,TRBJ2-7,CASSFNSDTGTGDHEQYF,TGTGCCAGCAGTTTTAACAGCGATACCGGGACAGGGGACCACGAGCAGTACTTC
.,.,12,TRBV7-9,TRBJ1-2,CASSLAIGGYTF,TGTGCCAGCAGCTTAGCAATAGGAGGCTACACCTTC
.,.,14,TRBV19,TRBJ2-7,CASSQGSSHYEQYF,TGTGCCAGTAGTCAGGGCAGTTCGCACTACGAGCAGTACTTC
.,TRBD2,14,TRBV19,TRBJ2-3,CASSTVAGADTQYF,TGTGCCAGTAGTACCGTAGCGGGAGCGGATACGCAGTATTTT
.,.,15,TRBV27,TRBJ1-4,CASSLYRDGDEKLFF,TGTGCCAGCAGTTTATATAGGGACGGAGATGAAAAACTGTTTTTT
.,.,13,TRBV29-1,TRBJ2-3,CSVGSGDAGTQYF,TGCAGCGTTGGCTCCGGGGACGCGGGTACGCAGTATTTT
.,.,16,TRBV9,TRBJ2-7,CASSGPDREGTYEQYF,TGTGCCAGCAGCGGACCAGACAGGGAGGGTACCTACGAGCAGTACTTC
few,.,16,TRBV14,TRBJ2-2,CASSQDRGGHTGELFF,TGTGCCAGCAGCCAAGATAGGGGGGGCCACACCGGGGAGCTGTTTTTT
.,.,15,TRBV27,TRBJ2-1,CASSPSGDRYNEQFF,TGTGCCAGCAGTCCAAGCGGGGACAGATACAATGAGCAGTTCTTC
.,.,15,TRBV19,TRBJ2-3,CASTLGSGSTDTQYF,TGTGCCAGTACCTTGGGGAGCGGGAGCACAGATACGCAGTATTTT
.,.,11,TRBV7-9,TRBJ2-7,CASSSLYEQYF,TGTGCCAGCAGCTCTCTCTACGAGCAGTACTTC
.,.,13,TRBV7-9,TRBJ1-1,CASSLGTNTEAFF,TGTGCCAGCAGCTTAGGTACGAACACTGAAGCTTTCTTT